This TCR beta chain was captured by sequencing in a study of T-cell memory formation after mild COVID-19. A remark on this clonotype: The antigen is not known.

Study-level findings and limits: Later expanders leaned CD4+, whereas clones that contracted between day 15 and 85 were balanced CD4/CD8.

The CDR3 has 17 residues. V dropped 1 base and J dropped 0 bases, with 13 bases sitting between them. CDR1 is MDHEN, CDR2 SYDVKM, per germline. Via MiXCR, TCRdb re-called the 5' RACE reads, giving one row per CDR3 protein. The data show about 49,000 distinct CDR3 sequences, with approximately 7.6% seen just once and more than 1.3% held by the top ten. Sample: PBMCs or a T cell subset sorted from them (not recorded which). V is TRBV28 and J is TRBJ1-5; unclear D gene. The TCR comes from a man younger than 30 who had mild COVID-19 (a few samples of this study predate the infection). Cell type and time point are not known. This chain's CDR3 is CASSLFGQDLSNQPQHF. The DNA for the CDR3 is TGTGCCAGCAGTTTATTCGGCCAGGACCTTAGCAATCAGCCCCAGCATTTT.